This note documents a single T cell receptor (beta chain) sequence. The data were obtained in a study of control samples from healthy donors and cancer patients. Trimming cost V 0 bases and J 4 bases, with 10 bases left between them. The CDR3 sequence is 15 residues long. In germline, CDR1 is SGHRS, CDR2 YFSETQ. Repertoires were generated with immunoSEQ multiplex PCR, while TCRdb's copy carries only in-frame clones and drops some. The table shows about 130,000 clones, with around 94% occurring only once. This TCR was recovered from a man between 60 and 75 years old with colorectal cancer. Material: PBMCs. The chain recombines TRBV5-1 with TRBJ2-2; possible D gene TRBD2, 6 bases. The CDR3 loop reads CASSLGEASTGELFF. The CDR3 coding sequence is TGCGCCAGCAGCTTGGGGGAGGCCAGCACCGGGGAGCTGTTTTTT.